Listed below are T cell receptor beta chains from one sample, sequenced in a study of blood T cells in healthy people across ages. TCRdb processed the 5' RACE reads anew with MiXCR; each CDR3 protein has one entry. This sample has about 780,000 distinct CDR3 sequences; around 25% occur once, and the top ten carry 3%. These same data were also listed under a study on T cells of mothers and their children.

The specimen was blood. The source is a boy under 18 in good health. Each CDR3 is given with its conserved first and last residue. The D gene is left open where the match is weak. The listing skips clone size in some rows; elsewhere it reads once, few, many or a size class.

d_gene	j_gene	abundance	v_gene	CDR3nt	CDR3aa
TRBD2	TRBJ2-1	.	TRBV29-1	TGCAGCGTTGAGGGTCTAGCGGGAGTAAGCTCCTACAATGAGCAGTTCTTC	CSVEGLAGVSSYNEQFF
TRBD2	TRBJ2-1	few	TRBV5-1	TGCGCCAGCAGGCCCAGCGGGGGGAGGGATGAGCAGTTCTTC	CASRPSGGRDEQFF
TRBD1	TRBJ2-3	.	TRBV18	TGTGCCAGCTCACCGGATTTAGGGGGCGATACGCAGTATTTT	CASSPDLGGDTQYF
TRBD1	TRBJ1-2	few	TRBV13	TGTGCCAGCAGCCCCGGGACAGGGGCAGGCCATGGCTACACCTTC	CASSPGTGAGHGYTF
TRBD2	TRBJ2-3	.	TRBV7-2	TGTGCCAGCAGCGCGGGACTAGCGGGAAGGGCTACGCAGTATTTT	CASSAGLAGRATQYF
.	TRBJ2-7	.	TRBV5-5	TGTGCCAGCAGCTCTTACGCGGGGAACTCCTACGAGCAGTACTTC	CASSSYAGNSYEQYF
.	TRBJ2-7	.	TRBV29-1	TGCAGCGTTGAAGAAGCCTCCGTAGGCACCGAGCAGTACTTC	CSVEEASVGTEQYF
.	TRBJ2-7	.	TRBV7-9	TGTGCCAGCAGCCCACACAATTACGAGCAGTACTTC	CASSPHNYEQYF
.	TRBJ1-2	.	TRBV7-9	TGTGCCAGCAGCTTAGGGGCGGAAGCTAACTATGGCTACACCTTC	CASSLGAEANYGYTF
.	TRBJ2-7	.	TRBV30	TGTGCCTGGAGTGGTGTGGGGGCTGTGGACGAGCAGTACTTC	CAWSGVGAVDEQYF